The 29 T cell receptor beta chains given below trace back to one sample, sequenced in a study of blood T cell repertoires in COVID-19. Only in-frame clones appear in the TCRdb table, and some are missing; sequencing was by immunoSEQ multiplex PCR. The sample has 45,000 or so clones; about nine tenths are singletons. Sequenced sample: peripheral blood. These receptors came from an elderly woman with COVID-19, enrolled during active disease.

The rearrangement joins TRBV10-3 to TRBJ2-7, with a possible D match to TRBD1 (5 bases). The CDR3 extends over 12 amino acids. V was trimmed by 10 bases and J by 5 bases, leaving 15 bases between them. Germline V gene lookup returns CDR1 ENHRY and CDR2 SYGVKD. CDR3 nucleotides: TGTGCCACCTCCAGGGTCCTCCACGAGCAGTACTTC. It translates to CATSRVLHEQYF.

V is TRBV19 and J is TRBJ2-5; D remains ambiguous. CDR1 LNHDA and CDR2 SQIVND come from the germline V gene (reference sequence). The ends were cut back, 5 bases at V and 5 bases at J, with 12 bases in the middle. This CDR3 is built from 13 residues. The DNA for the CDR3 is TGTGCCAGTAGTCCGGTTAAGTGGGAGACCCAGTACTTC. Amino acid sequence: CASSPVKWETQYF.

This chain connects TRBV2 to TRBJ1-5; D possibly corresponds to TRBD1 (5 bases). Trimming removed 1 base from V and 1 base from J, with 5 bases in between. Germline values: CDR1 SNHLY, CDR2 FYNNEI. The CDR3 totals 14 residues. Written as DNA, the CDR3 is TGTGCCAGCAGTGAAGAGGGGAGCAATCAGCCCCAGCATTTT. Its protein is CASSEEGSNQPQHF.

This clone was observed a single time. The chain couples TRBV6-5 to TRBJ1-2, with 9 bases lining up with TRBD1. Germline assignment: CDR1 MNHEY and CDR2 SVGAGI. The CDR3 is 15 amino acids. V was clipped by 6 bases and J by 0 bases; unmatched bases: 5. The CDR3 DNA reads TGTGCCAGCAGAGGGACAGGGAAGACTAACTATGGCTACACCTTC. The encoded protein is CASRGTGKTNYGYTF.

The rearrangement links TRBV12-3 or TRBV12-4 to TRBJ1-4, with D possibly matching TRBD1 (6 bases). V was shortened by 6 bases and J by 13 bases, with 18 bases between the two germline ends. The CDR3 has 13 residues. CDR3 protein: CASSPYSGQRLFF. CDR3 bases: TGTGCCAGCAGCCCATACTCCGGACAGAGACTGTTTTTT.

The J gene is TRBJ1-1, the V gene TRBV9; TRBD1 might be the D (6 bases). Germline loops: CDR1 SGDLS, CDR2 YYNGEE. CDR3 length: 14 residues. Trimming took off 4 bases at V and 1 base at J, with 11 bases between the two ends. CDR3 in amino acids: CASSPDRPNTEAFF. The CDR3 region has the DNA TGTGCCAGCAGCCCGGACAGACCGAACACTGAAGCTTTCTTT. The full variable domain, with the rest looked up from reference TRBV9 and TRBJ1-1, is DSGVTQTPKHLITATGQRVTLRCSPRSGDLSVYWYQQSLDQGLQFLIQYYNGEERAKGNILERFSAQQFPDLHSELNLSSLELGDSALYFCASSPDRPNTEAFFGQGTRLTVV.

The genes are TRBV18 and TRBJ2-1; D possibly corresponds to TRBD2 (6 bases). From germline, CDR1 is KGHSH and CDR2 LQKENI. The ends were cut back, 3 bases at V and 6 bases at J, with 12 bases in the middle. The CDR3 spans 14 residues. The CDR3 nucleotides read TGTGCCAGCTCACCGGGGGGTCCAATCAATGAGCAGTTCTTC. Its translation is CASSPGGPINEQFF.

The rearrangement joins TRBV11-2 to TRBJ1-5, with 8 bases lining up with TRBD1. The CDR3 runs 15 residues. Germline CDR1 SGHAT, CDR2 FQNNGV. With V trimmed by 2 bases and J by 6 bases, 6 bases remained unmatched. The CDR3 DNA sequence: TGTGCCAGCAGCTTAAACAGGGGGGGTAGTCAGCCCCAGCATTTT. Translation gives CASSLNRGGSQPQHF.

V is TRBV5-1 and J is TRBJ2-2; possibly TRBD2 for D (5 bases). The CDR3 contains 15 residues. Germline lookup yields CDR1 SGHRS and CDR2 YFSETQ. The V end lost 6 bases, the J end lost 0 bases, and 12 bases lay between the germline ends. Here the CDR3 reads CASTAGPSNTGELFF. The CDR3 DNA reads TGCGCCAGCACGGCGGGCCCCTCGAACACCGGGGAGCTGTTTTTT.

The gene calls are TRBV30 and TRBJ1-4, with TRBD1 matching 7 bases. The CDR3 loop spans 15 amino acids. The J segment lost 7 bases and the V segment lost 1 base, leaving 9 bases of the junction unmatched. CDR1 is GTSNPN and CDR2 is SVGIG in the germline V gene (reference sequence). The CDR3 protein is CAWSGDRAVGEKLFF. CDR3 sequence (DNA): TGTGCCTGGAGTGGTGACAGGGCTGTGGGTGAAAAACTGTTTTTT.

This chain connects TRBV25-1 to TRBJ2-7, with 14 bases matching TRBD2. The CDR3 runs to 17 residues. Germline V gene data show CDR1 as MGHDK and CDR2 as SYGVNS. V trimming: 0 bases; J trimming: 0 bases; junction bases outside the gene matches: 1. The CDR3 coding sequence is TGTGCCAGCAGTGAATATGGGACTAGCGGGAGCTCCTACGAGCAGTACTTC. Its translation is CASSEYGTSGSSYEQYF.

In this sample, this clone turned up a few times. The chain combines TRBV7-8 with TRBJ1-2; TRBD1 agrees at 8 bases. The CDR3 sequence is 15 residues long. V was pared by 1 base and J by 4 bases, with 5 bases of the junction left unmatched. Germline CDR1 SGHVS, CDR2 FQNEAQ. This CDR3 is CASSLGTGGSYGYTF. CDR3 nucleotide sequence: TGTGCCAGCAGCTTAGGAACAGGGGGTAGCTATGGCTACACCTTC.

V usage is TRBV12-3 or TRBV12-4 and J usage is TRBJ1-1; unclear D gene. The CDR3 spans 13 residues. Trimming took off 0 bases at V and 6 bases at J, with 8 bases between the two ends. CDR3 sequence: CASSLALAAEAFF. Written as DNA, the CDR3 is TGTGCCAGCAGTTTAGCGCTGGCAGCTGAAGCTTTCTTT.

J is TRBJ2-7 and V is TRBV11-2; 9 bases match TRBD1. The V gene's germline CDR1 is SGHAT and CDR2 FQNNGV. The length of the CDR3 is 16 residues. V shed 1 base, J shed 6 bases, and the junction held 10 bases outside the gene matches. The CDR3 region has the DNA TGTGCCAGCAGCTTAGGCACGGGACAGGGAAAATTCGAGCAGTACTTC. Residues: CASSLGTGQGKFEQYF.

The chain links TRBV11-2 to TRBJ1-2, with 7 bases lining up with TRBD1. This CDR3 comprises 14 residues. Germline loops: CDR1 SGHAT, CDR2 FQNNGV. Losses at the gene ends were 0 bases for V and 2 bases for J; bases not matched to a gene: 0. In nucleotides, the CDR3 is TGTGCCAGCAGCTTAGACAGGGGGAACTATGGCTACACCTTC. Amino acid sequence: CASSLDRGNYGYTF.

The J gene is TRBJ2-6, the V gene TRBV2, with 8 bases fitting TRBD1. The V segment lost 3 bases and the J segment 2 bases; nucleotides outside the gene matches: 6. The germline V gene encodes CDR1 SNHLY and CDR2 FYNNEI. The CDR3 extends over 17 amino acids. DNA of the CDR3: TGTGCCAGCAGTGACCAGGGGGCGTCGACTGGGGCCAACGTCCTGACTTTC. Translation gives CASSDQGASTGANVLTF.

The V call is TRBV27, the J call TRBJ1-5, with unresolved D. CDR3 length: 14 amino acids. The V gene's germline CDR1 is MNHEY and CDR2 SMNVEV (reference sequence). V lost 2 bases and J lost 2, with 7 bases in between. CDR3 DNA sequence: TGTGCCAGCAGTTTAGCAGGTGGCAATCAGCCCCAGCATTTT. Residues: CASSLAGGNQPQHF.

This chain connects TRBV29-1 to TRBJ1-1; no reliable D call. Trimming stripped 4 bases from V and 8 bases from J, with 14 bases between. The germline V gene has CDR1 SQVTM and CDR2 ANQGSEA. CDR3 length equals 12 residues. The CDR3 spells CSVGWAPVEAFF. CDR3 nucleotide sequence: TGCAGCGTTGGGTGGGCCCCGGTGGAAGCTTTCTTT.

The gene calls are TRBV10-1 and TRBJ1-4; 8 nucleotides agree with TRBD1. The CDR3 runs 13 residues. Germline loops: CDR1 WNHNN, CDR2 SYGVQD (reference sequence). Losses at the gene ends were 4 bases for V and 5 bases for J; bases not matched to a gene: 0. This CDR3 reads CASSGQGNEKLFF. As DNA, the CDR3 is TGCGCCAGCAGTGGACAGGGGAATGAAAAACTGTTTTTT.

The chain carries TRBV19 and TRBJ1-5; perhaps TRBD1 as D (5 bases). CDR1 is LNHDA and CDR2 is SQIVND in the germline V gene (reference sequence). The CDR3 runs to 15 residues. The V end was cut by 7 bases, the J end by 2 bases, with 15 bases between. The CDR3 loop reads CASNAQWGGNQPQHF. For the CDR3, the DNA is TGTGCCAGTAATGCCCAATGGGGGGGCAATCAGCCCCAGCATTTT.

The chain joins TRBV19 to TRBJ1-1; the D gene is possibly TRBD1 (6 bases). The CDR3 has 15 amino acids. The V end lost 6 bases, the J end lost 1 base, and 15 bases lay between the germline ends. From germline, CDR1 is LNHDA and CDR2 SQIVND (reference sequence). DNA of the CDR3: TGTGCCAGTAGAACCGGGGGCGGGAGGAACACTGAAGCTTTCTTT. This codes for CASRTGGGRNTEAFF.

This sequence joins TRBV11-3 and TRBJ2-3, with 8 positions matching TRBD2. V was pared by 4 bases and J by 5 bases, with 5 bases of the junction left unmatched. This CDR3 contains 14 residues. Germline V gene lookup returns CDR1 SGHNT and CDR2 YENEEA. CDR3 sequence: CASSSGGARDTQYF. For the CDR3, the DNA is TGTGCCAGCAGCTCCGGGGGGGCCAGAGATACGCAGTATTTT.

The gene calls are TRBV11-1 and TRBJ1-2; tentatively, D is TRBD1 (5 bases). The CDR3 length is 15 residues. The ends were cut back, 5 bases at V and 6 bases at J, with 19 bases in the middle. Germline V lookup: CDR1 SGHAT, CDR2 FQDESV (reference sequence). The CDR3 sequence is CASSPQWQGHDGYTF. The DNA of the CDR3 is TGTGCCAGCAGCCCCCAATGGCAGGGTCATGATGGCTACACCTTC.

This clone turned up a few times. The genes are TRBV15 and TRBJ1-1, with a tentative D call TRBD1 (5 bases). CDR1 LNHNV and CDR2 YYDKDF come from the germline V gene (reference sequence). The CDR3 loop spans 15 amino acids. The V gene lost 0 bases and the J gene lost 2 bases, with 10 bases spanning the gap. The CDR3 nucleotides read TGTGCCACCAGCAGAGAAGGGGCGGAAAACACTGAAGCTTTCTTT. Its translation is CATSREGAENTEAFF.

J is TRBJ2-7 and V is TRBV18; possibly TRBD1 for D (5 bases). Trimming took 1 base from V and 5 from J, leaving 18 bases between them. There are 16 residues in the CDR3. CDR1 KGHSH and CDR2 LQKENI come from the germline V gene. The CDR3 nucleotides read TGTGCCAGCTCACCACAGGATGTCAGGGCCTTTGACGAGCAGTACTTC. It yields the protein CASSPQDVRAFDEQYF. The entire variable domain, with the rest obtained from reference TRBV18 and TRBJ2-7, is as follows: NAGVMQNPRHLVRRRGQEARLRCSPMKGHSHVYWYRQLPEEGLKFMVYLQKENIIDESGMPKERFSAEFPKEGPSILRIQQVVRGDSAAYFCASSPQDVRAFDEQYFGPGTRLTVT.

The sample holds a few counts of this clone. The chain combines TRBV7-9 with TRBJ2-1; TRBD1 agrees at 8 bases. This CDR3 has 17 amino acids. V was pared by 3 bases and J by 4 bases, with 11 bases of the junction left unmatched. Germline V lookup: CDR1 SEHNR, CDR2 FQNEAQ (reference sequence). The CDR3 sequence is CASSLGSGQANYNEQFF. The CDR3 DNA sequence: TGTGCCAGCAGCTTGGGGTCGGGACAGGCCAATTACAATGAGCAGTTCTTC.

This clone was seen once. The chain recombines TRBV6-5 with TRBJ1-4; 10 positions agree with TRBD1. In germline, CDR1 is MNHEY, CDR2 SVGAGI. This CDR3 is 14 amino acids long. J gave up 5 bases and V 4 bases, and 1 base lay outside the gene matches. CDR3 loop: CASSWDRGNEKLFF. CDR3 coding DNA: TGTGCCAGCAGTTGGGACAGGGGCAATGAAAAACTGTTTTTT.

V and J are TRBV5-1 and TRBJ2-1; possible D gene TRBD2, 5 bases. The CDR3 is 15 residues long. CDR1 is SGHRS and CDR2 is YFSETQ in the germline V gene. V was trimmed by 0 bases and J by 8 bases, leaving 15 bases between them. CDR3 sequence reads: CASSLATPRGHEQFF. The DNA for the CDR3 is TGCGCCAGCAGCTTGGCCACCCCTCGCGGGCATGAGCAGTTCTTC.

V gene TRBV5-5 combines with J gene TRBJ1-6, with 9 bases that match TRBD1. Looked up from germline, CDR1 is SGHKS and CDR2 is YYEKEE (reference sequence). Trimming removed 4 bases from V and 9 bases from J; junction bases left unmatched: 8. This CDR3 has 15 residues. CDR3 sequence reads: CASSLGQGWRSPLHF. Here the CDR3 DNA reads TGTGCCAGCAGCCTTGGACAGGGGTGGCGTTCACCCCTCCACTTT.